The T cell receptor beta chain described here comes from a study of shared clonotypes between healthy human individuals. The protocol was immunoSEQ multiplex PCR, while the TCRdb copy is restricted to in-frame clones and leaves out a portion. The table has roughly 2.2 million clones, about nine tenths seen once; the top ten hold 0.3% to 0.4%. Study results and caveats: Non-shared clonotypes displayed generation probabilities falling below those of clonotypes present in all four donors.

Germline CDR1 LNHDA, CDR2 SQIVND (reference sequence). The CDR3 spans 15 residues. Trimming removed 5 bases from V and 6 bases from J, with 16 bases in between. This clone showed up just a few times. The antigen remains unidentified. The TCR comes from a man between 18 and 29 years old in good health. Some clones in this sample may be carry-over from other donors' samples. V is TRBV19 and J is TRBJ2-2, with a possible D match to TRBD1 (5 bases). The sample comprised naive CD4+ T cells from PBMCs. Subset in this sample: CD45RA+ positively selected. DNA for the CDR3: TGTGCCAGTAGTCCGTCAGGGTATGTCTCCGGGGAGCTGTTTTTT. Translated: CASSPSGYVSGELFF.